This T cell receptor (beta chain) was captured in a study of control samples from healthy donors and cancer patients. The CDR3 is 13 residues long. Germline V gene sequence: CDR1 MDHEN, CDR2 SYDVKM. V gave up 3 bases and J gave up 4 bases, with 9 bases separating them. TCRdb keeps only in-frame clones here, not all; method: immunoSEQ multiplex PCR. This sample has about 94,000 clones, with roughly nine tenths found just once. This sequence joins TRBV28 and TRBJ1-1; D gene ambiguous. This sequence originates from a woman aged 18-29 years in good health. Source material: blood. CDR3 protein: CASSLHRSTEAFF. The CDR3 region has the DNA TGTGCCAGCAGTTTGCACAGATCCACTGAAGCTTTCTTT.